The present TCR beta chain was sequenced within a study of blood T cell repertoires in COVID-19. Study-level background: The samples span acute and convalescent COVID-19 from the United States, Italy and Spain.

This CDR3 comprises 13 residues. Germline CDR1 is MNHEY and CDR2 is SVGAGI. The V gene end was trimmed by 9 bases and the J gene end by 0 bases; junction bases not matched to a gene: 3. TCRdb's copy holds only in-frame clones and misses some; the assay was immunoSEQ multiplex PCR. The table has about 69,000 clones, almost 90% seen once. The receptor was derived from a man aged 45 to 65 with acute or convalescent COVID-19. Material for sequencing was peripheral blood. This chain connects TRBV6-5 to TRBJ1-1, with 8 bases identical to TRBD1. The CDR3 here is CASLGQVNTEAFF. The CDR3 bases are TGTGCCAGTTTGGGACAGGTGAACACTGAAGCTTTCTTT.